This TCR beta chain was obtained from a study of identifying expanded T cells in peripheral blood. Overall study findings and caveats: Across healthy donors, higher total template counts meant significantly greater approximately two-week count variance.

The CDR3 is 15 amino acids. CDR1 SGHNT and CDR2 YENEEA come from the germline V gene. V lost 2 bases, J lost 4 bases, and 13 bases lay in between. There are a few counts of this clone. Its antigen is not identified. The protocol was immunoSEQ multiplex PCR, while the TCRdb copy is restricted to in-frame clones and leaves out a portion. The data show 75,000 to 100,000 clones, roughly 90% seen once. During the collection period, no donor immune events like infections were recorded. Material: blood. The rearrangement joins TRBV11-3 to TRBJ2-3; D may match TRBD1 or TRBD2 (5 bases each). The receptor was isolated from a person aged 18 to 75 in good health. The CDR3 reads CASSLIGGVADTQYF. For the CDR3, the DNA is TGTGCCAGCAGCTTAATTGGGGGAGTTGCAGATACGCAGTATTTT.